This TCR beta chain was sequenced during a study of blood T cell repertoires in COVID-19. Study-wide context: In each case, the material was cDNA or gDNA derived from T cells, B-cell-depleted T cells, or PBMCs.

Source study methods: Reference gene primer amplification gave estimated nucleated cell counts. Profiled with immunoSEQ multiplex PCR; TCRdb holds only in-frame clones, not every one. V and J calls and clone size follow that table, whereas D and trimming were derived from the DNA. Among approximately 400,000 clones listed, about 89% were seen once. Participant reports of clinical history set cohort assignment. People in the exposed group encountered a COVID-19 case within 2 weeks before entering the study. Between the trimmed V and J ends, which lost 1 base and 5 bases, there was a span of 9 bases. The CDR3 length is 14 residues. Per the germline V gene, CDR1 is SGHDN and CDR2 is FVKESK.

The V call is TRBV14, the J call TRBJ2-1; D is undetermined. The sequenced sample was PBMCs or T cells enriched from blood (not recorded which). This receptor was taken from a woman between 40 and 55 years old who had been exposed to COVID-19. The CDR3 DNA reads as TGTGCCAGCAGCCAAGTTAAGCTACACAATGAGCAGTTCTTC. This sequence encodes CASSQVKLHNEQFF.